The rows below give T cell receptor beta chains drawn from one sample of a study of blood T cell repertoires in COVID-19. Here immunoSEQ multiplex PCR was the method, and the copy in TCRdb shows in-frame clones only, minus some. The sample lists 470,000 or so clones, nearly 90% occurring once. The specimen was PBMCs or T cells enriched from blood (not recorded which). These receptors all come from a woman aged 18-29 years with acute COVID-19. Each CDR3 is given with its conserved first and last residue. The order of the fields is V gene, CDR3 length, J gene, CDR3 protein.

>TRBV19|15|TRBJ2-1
CASSAIAGGSNEQFF
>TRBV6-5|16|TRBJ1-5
CASSSSYRGAGVAQHF
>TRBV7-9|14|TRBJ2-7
CASSSGQGSYEQYF
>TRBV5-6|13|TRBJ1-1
CASSLGTGGLAFF
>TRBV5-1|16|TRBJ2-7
CASSSIFRGTFYEQYF
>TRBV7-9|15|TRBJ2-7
CASSTWDRQAYEQYF
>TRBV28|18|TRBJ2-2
CASSSTSLGRDKGGELFF
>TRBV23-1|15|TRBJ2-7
CASSLWTSGRDEQYF
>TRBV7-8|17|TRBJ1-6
CASSTYRVLSHNSPLHF
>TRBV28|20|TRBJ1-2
CASRLHPSAGGLQANYGYTF
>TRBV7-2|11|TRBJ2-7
CASSLFSEQYF
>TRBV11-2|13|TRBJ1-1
CASSWTGHTEAFF
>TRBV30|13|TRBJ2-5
CAWTIASHETQYF
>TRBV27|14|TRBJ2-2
CASSITRNPGELFF
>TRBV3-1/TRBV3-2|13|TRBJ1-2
CASSLRQGSGYTF
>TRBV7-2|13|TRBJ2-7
CASSWGQGWEQYF
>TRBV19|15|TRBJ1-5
CASSILRQGNQPQHF
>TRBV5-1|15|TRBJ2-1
CASSFSGGTYNEQFF
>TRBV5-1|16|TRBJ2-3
CASSVSGTGDTDTQYF
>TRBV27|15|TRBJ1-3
CASSLSSGEGNTIYF
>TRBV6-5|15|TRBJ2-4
CASSPGLAGVNIQYF
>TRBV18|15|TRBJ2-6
CASSPTGSGANVLTF
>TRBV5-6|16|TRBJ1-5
CASSLLGTYIGQPQHF
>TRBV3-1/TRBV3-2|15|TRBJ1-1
CASSQDPVRVTEAFF
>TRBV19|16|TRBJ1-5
CASTAQGRDSNQPQHF
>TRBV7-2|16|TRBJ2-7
CASSLVRRSRSYEQYF
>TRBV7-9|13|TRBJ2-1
CASSLGAGDEQFF
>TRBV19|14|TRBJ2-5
CASSNRGYLETQYF
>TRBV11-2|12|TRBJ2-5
CASSPPSETQYF
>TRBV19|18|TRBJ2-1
CASSLGLAGGSSYNEQFF
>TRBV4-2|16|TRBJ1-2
CASSQENPGQGYGYTF
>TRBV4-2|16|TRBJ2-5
CASSHDASGGQETQYF
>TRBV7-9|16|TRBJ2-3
CASSPEAGGYTDTQYF
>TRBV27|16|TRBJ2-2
CASSSPTTGITGELFF
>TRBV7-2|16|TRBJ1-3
CASSPGQGKAGNTIYF
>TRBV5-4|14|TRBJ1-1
CASSFDRGHTEAFF
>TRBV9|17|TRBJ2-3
CASSALAGGYSTDTQYF
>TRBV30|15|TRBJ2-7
CAWSRQGRLEVLQYF